Listed below are T cell receptor beta chains from one sample, sequenced in a study of T cells in Graves' hyperthyroidism and ophthalmopathy. TCRdb re-called the multiplex PCR reads through MiXCR, storing one row per CDR3 protein. The sample consists of 700,000 or so distinct CDR3 sequences, roughly 15% of them appearing once. The sample taken for sequencing was blood. Receptor source: a man between 18 and 35 years old with Graves' hyperthyroidism. The CDR3 runs from the conserved cysteine through the conserved F or W. Each record gives: CDR3 DNA, CDR3 protein, J gene, CDR3 length, clone size, V gene, D gene. A D gene is named only where the DNA matches it firmly. Clone size, where shown, is once, few, many, or a class for clones that have expanded.

cdr3_nt: TGTGCCAGCAGGCGACTAGCCTACAATGAGCAGTTCTTC
cdr3_aa: CASRRLAYNEQFF
j_call: TRBJ2-1
cdr3_length: 13
clone_size: NA
v_call: TRBV2
d_call: NA

cdr3_nt: TGTGCCAGTAGTATCAGTCGGTGGGGGGGGACCTACAATGAGCAGTTCTTC
cdr3_aa: CASSISRWGGTYNEQFF
j_call: TRBJ2-1
cdr3_length: 17
clone_size: few
v_call: TRBV19
d_call: TRBD2

cdr3_nt: TGTGCCAGCAGGCAGCAGGGTGCCTATAATTCACCCCTCCACTTT
cdr3_aa: CASRQQGAYNSPLHF
j_call: TRBJ1-6
cdr3_length: 15
clone_size: few
v_call: TRBV12-3/TRBV12-4
d_call: NA

cdr3_nt: TGCAGTGCTAGCATGAGCTTCGGCATTCAGTACTTC
cdr3_aa: CSASMSFGIQYF
j_call: TRBJ2-4
cdr3_length: 12
clone_size: NA
v_call: TRBV20-1
d_call: NA

cdr3_nt: TGTGCCAGCAGCTTAAGCCCGGGACAGGGGGCTTATTCCGAAGAAAAACTGTTTTTT
cdr3_aa: CASSLSPGQGAYSEEKLFF
j_call: TRBJ1-4
cdr3_length: 19
clone_size: NA
v_call: TRBV7-9
d_call: TRBD1

cdr3_nt: TGTGCCAGCAGTTTCGGGACGGCTATGGGGGAGCAGTACTTC
cdr3_aa: CASSFGTAMGEQYF
j_call: TRBJ2-7
cdr3_length: 14
clone_size: many
v_call: TRBV27
d_call: NA

cdr3_nt: TGTGCCAGCAGCGTATCAGGGTCGTCGACAGATACGCAGTATTTT
cdr3_aa: CASSVSGSSTDTQYF
j_call: TRBJ2-3
cdr3_length: 15
clone_size: NA
v_call: TRBV9
d_call: NA

cdr3_nt: TGTGCCACCAGTGATCCGATCGTCGGGACACCGAATGAAAAACTGTTTTTT
cdr3_aa: CATSDPIVGTPNEKLFF
j_call: TRBJ1-4
cdr3_length: 17
clone_size: few
v_call: TRBV24-1
d_call: NA

cdr3_nt: TGTGCCAGCAGTTTCAATCAGCCCCAGCATTTT
cdr3_aa: CASSFNQPQHF
j_call: TRBJ1-5
cdr3_length: 11
clone_size: many
v_call: TRBV28
d_call: NA

cdr3_nt: TGCAGCGTTGAGTTACGGTTTAGGGGAAGCACAGATACGCAGTATTTT
cdr3_aa: CSVELRFRGSTDTQYF
j_call: TRBJ2-3
cdr3_length: 16
clone_size: NA
v_call: TRBV29-1
d_call: NA

cdr3_nt: TGTGCCACCAGCAGTAGCGGGCCGAGCTCCTACGAGCAGTACTTC
cdr3_aa: CATSSSGPSSYEQYF
j_call: TRBJ2-7
cdr3_length: 15
clone_size: few
v_call: TRBV15
d_call: TRBD2

cdr3_nt: TGCGCCAGCAGCACAGGACAGGGGGCGGACGAGCAGTACTTC
cdr3_aa: CASSTGQGADEQYF
j_call: TRBJ2-7
cdr3_length: 14
clone_size: NA
v_call: TRBV5-1
d_call: TRBD1

cdr3_nt: TGTGCCAGCAGTGCGCACCCGACAGAGAACACTGAAGCTTTCTTT
cdr3_aa: CASSAHPTENTEAFF
j_call: TRBJ1-1
cdr3_length: 15
clone_size: NA
v_call: TRBV6-1
d_call: NA

cdr3_nt: TGTGCCAGCACCAAGACAGGGGGTCCCTATGGCTACACCTTC
cdr3_aa: CASTKTGGPYGYTF
j_call: TRBJ1-2
cdr3_length: 14
clone_size: NA
v_call: TRBV28
d_call: TRBD1

cdr3_nt: TGTGCCAGCAGTTTAGAGACCGGGACAACCTACGAGCAGTACTTC
cdr3_aa: CASSLETGTTYEQYF
j_call: TRBJ2-7
cdr3_length: 15
clone_size: many
v_call: TRBV27
d_call: NA

cdr3_nt: TGTGCCAGCAGTGGAGGCGGAGGGGGCACAGATACGCAGTATTTT
cdr3_aa: CASSGGGGGTDTQYF
j_call: TRBJ2-3
cdr3_length: 15
clone_size: many
v_call: TRBV2
d_call: NA

cdr3_nt: TGTGCCACCAGCAGAGATGTGGGCAGAGGCGAGCAGTACTTC
cdr3_aa: CATSRDVGRGEQYF
j_call: TRBJ2-7
cdr3_length: 14
clone_size: NA
v_call: TRBV15
d_call: NA

cdr3_nt: TGTGCCAGCAGCTTAGAAGTACGGCGGGAGGCAGATACGCAGTATTTT
cdr3_aa: CASSLEVRREADTQYF
j_call: TRBJ2-3
cdr3_length: 16
clone_size: few
v_call: TRBV7-9
d_call: TRBD2

cdr3_nt: TGCGCCAGCAGCCAACCCTTAGGCAGGGTCAATGAGCAGTTCTTC
cdr3_aa: CASSQPLGRVNEQFF
j_call: TRBJ2-1
cdr3_length: 15
clone_size: NA
v_call: TRBV4-1
d_call: NA

cdr3_nt: TGCAGCGGAAAAGCGGGACACAACACTGAAGCTTTCTTT
cdr3_aa: CSGKAGHNTEAFF
j_call: TRBJ1-1
cdr3_length: 13
clone_size: NA
v_call: TRBV29-1
d_call: NA

cdr3_nt: TGTGCCAGCAGCTTAGAGGGGGAGTGGAGCGGGGAGCTGTTTTTT
cdr3_aa: CASSLEGEWSGELFF
j_call: TRBJ2-2
cdr3_length: 15
clone_size: once
v_call: TRBV11-2
d_call: NA

cdr3_nt: TGTGCCAGCAGCGTGGGGGAGGACAATGAGCAGTTCTTC
cdr3_aa: CASSVGEDNEQFF
j_call: TRBJ2-1
cdr3_length: 13
clone_size: many
v_call: TRBV2
d_call: NA

cdr3_nt: TGTGCCAGCAGCTCACTCGGAGTTGAAGAGACCCAGTACTTC
cdr3_aa: CASSSLGVEETQYF
j_call: TRBJ2-5
cdr3_length: 14
clone_size: NA
v_call: TRBV7-2
d_call: NA

cdr3_nt: TGTGCCAGCTCACCAGGGACTGTTAACACCAGGGAGCTGTTTTTT
cdr3_aa: CASSPGTVNTRELFF
j_call: TRBJ2-2
cdr3_length: 15
clone_size: NA
v_call: TRBV18
d_call: NA

cdr3_nt: TGTGCCAGCAGCGTAGGGAGTCGGGGGCTCGGTAGCAATCAGCCCCAGCATTTT
cdr3_aa: CASSVGSRGLGSNQPQHF
j_call: TRBJ1-5
cdr3_length: 18
clone_size: NA
v_call: TRBV9
d_call: NA

cdr3_nt: TGTGAGGGGACAGGGTGGTACGAGCAGTACTTC
cdr3_aa: CEGTGWYEQYF
j_call: TRBJ2-7
cdr3_length: 11
clone_size: NA
v_call: TRBV19
d_call: TRBD1

cdr3_nt: TGTGCCAGCAGACCCCCGGGACTTAATTGGGGTGAGCAGTTCTTC
cdr3_aa: CASRPPGLNWGEQFF
j_call: TRBJ2-1
cdr3_length: 15
clone_size: many
v_call: TRBV2
d_call: NA

cdr3_nt: TGTGCCAGCAGTATTGGACAGGGTGATGGCTACACCTTC
cdr3_aa: CASSIGQGDGYTF
j_call: TRBJ1-2
cdr3_length: 13
clone_size: many
v_call: TRBV12-3/TRBV12-4
d_call: TRBD1

cdr3_nt: TGTGCCAGCAGTGAAGCGCTTTTCTCCTTTCACTCCTACAATGAGCAGTTCTTC
cdr3_aa: CASSEALFSFHSYNEQFF
j_call: TRBJ2-1
cdr3_length: 18
clone_size: NA
v_call: TRBV2
d_call: NA

cdr3_nt: TGTGCCAGCAGTTTCCCCGGACCTCATCAGGGCCAAGAGACCCAGTACTTC
cdr3_aa: CASSFPGPHQGQETQYF
j_call: TRBJ2-5
cdr3_length: 17
clone_size: many
v_call: TRBV28
d_call: NA

cdr3_nt: TGTGCCAGCAGCTCCTCTAGCGGGCACACAGATACGCAGTATTTT
cdr3_aa: CASSSSSGHTDTQYF
j_call: TRBJ2-3
cdr3_length: 15
clone_size: many
v_call: TRBV7-9
d_call: TRBD2

cdr3_nt: TGTGCCAGCAGTTCCCCAGGGTTTGGAAACACCATATATTTT
cdr3_aa: CASSSPGFGNTIYF
j_call: TRBJ1-3
cdr3_length: 14
clone_size: NA
v_call: TRBV28
d_call: NA

cdr3_nt: TGCGCCAGCAGCCAAGATCGGGGACAGATGAACACTGAAGCTTTCTTT
cdr3_aa: CASSQDRGQMNTEAFF
j_call: TRBJ1-1
cdr3_length: 16
clone_size: NA
v_call: TRBV4-3
d_call: TRBD1

cdr3_nt: TGTGCCAGCTCACCCCGGACAGGGATGAGCTACACCTTC
cdr3_aa: CASSPRTGMSYTF
j_call: TRBJ1-2
cdr3_length: 13
clone_size: once
v_call: TRBV18
d_call: TRBD1

cdr3_nt: TGTGCCAGCAGCTTGCGGGTAGACGGGGAGCTGTTTTTT
cdr3_aa: CASSLRVDGELFF
j_call: TRBJ2-2
cdr3_length: 13
clone_size: many
v_call: TRBV5-1
d_call: NA

cdr3_nt: TGTGCCAGCAGCCTAGGGGTGTCTAGCGGGGCCCGGGAGGGGGACGAGCAGTACTTC
cdr3_aa: CASSLGVSSGAREGDEQYF
j_call: TRBJ2-7
cdr3_length: 19
clone_size: NA
v_call: TRBV7-9
d_call: TRBD2

cdr3_nt: TGTGCCACCAGTGATTTTGATTACACCGGGGAGCTGTTTTTT
cdr3_aa: CATSDFDYTGELFF
j_call: TRBJ2-2
cdr3_length: 14
clone_size: few
v_call: TRBV24-1
d_call: NA

cdr3_nt: TGCAGTGCTAGGAATGAAGCGGCCGAGCAGTACTTC
cdr3_aa: CSARNEAAEQYF
j_call: TRBJ2-7
cdr3_length: 12
clone_size: few
v_call: TRBV20-1
d_call: NA

cdr3_nt: TGTGCCAGCAGCGTAACGCCCAGAAACACAGATACGCAGTATTTT
cdr3_aa: CASSVTPRNTDTQYF
j_call: TRBJ2-3
cdr3_length: 15
clone_size: few
v_call: TRBV9
d_call: NA

cdr3_nt: TGCAGCGTTGAAGGGGCTAGCGGGAGGACAGATACGCAGTATTTT
cdr3_aa: CSVEGASGRTDTQYF
j_call: TRBJ2-3
cdr3_length: 15
clone_size: many
v_call: TRBV29-1
d_call: TRBD2

cdr3_nt: TGTGCCGCGAGGACAGATACGCAGTATTTT
cdr3_aa: CAARTDTQYF
j_call: TRBJ2-3
cdr3_length: 10
clone_size: few
v_call: TRBV10-3
d_call: NA

cdr3_nt: TGTGCCAGCAGCTGGGGGATGGTCTACAATGAGCAGTTCTTC
cdr3_aa: CASSWGMVYNEQFF
j_call: TRBJ2-1
cdr3_length: 14
clone_size: many
v_call: TRBV7-2
d_call: NA

cdr3_nt: TGTGCCAGCAGCCTTTGGCGGGGGGACTCCTACAATGAGCAGTTCTTC
cdr3_aa: CASSLWRGDSYNEQFF
j_call: TRBJ2-1
cdr3_length: 16
clone_size: NA
v_call: TRBV14
d_call: TRBD2

cdr3_nt: TGTGCCAGCAGCGACTCCAATGAGCAGTTCTTC
cdr3_aa: CASSDSNEQFF
j_call: TRBJ2-1
cdr3_length: 11
clone_size: many
v_call: TRBV7-9
d_call: NA

cdr3_nt: TGTGCCATCAGCCCACTCGCCCATGAGCAGTTCTTC
cdr3_aa: CAISPLAHEQFF
j_call: TRBJ2-1
cdr3_length: 12
clone_size: NA
v_call: TRBV10-3
d_call: NA

cdr3_nt: TGTGCCAGCAGCTTAGGGGTTAGCGGGATAGGGGAAGAGACCCAGTACTTC
cdr3_aa: CASSLGVSGIGEETQYF
j_call: TRBJ2-5
cdr3_length: 17
clone_size: NA
v_call: TRBV7-6
d_call: TRBD2

cdr3_nt: TGTGCCAGCAGCGAGGACACGACTAACTATGGCTACACCTTC
cdr3_aa: CASSEDTTNYGYTF
j_call: TRBJ1-2
cdr3_length: 14
clone_size: NA
v_call: TRBV2
d_call: NA

cdr3_nt: TGCGCCAGCAGCCAAGAAAGTGGCCGTTCCTACGAGCAGTACTTC
cdr3_aa: CASSQESGRSYEQYF
j_call: TRBJ2-7
cdr3_length: 15
clone_size: NA
v_call: TRBV4-3
d_call: NA

cdr3_nt: TGTGCCAGCAGCCCCGTAGACTTGAACACTGAAGCTTTCTTT
cdr3_aa: CASSPVDLNTEAFF
j_call: TRBJ1-1
cdr3_length: 14
clone_size: NA
v_call: TRBV5-6
d_call: NA

cdr3_nt: TGCAGCGTTGAAGATCTTCGGGGAACCGCGGTTTACAATGAGCAGTTCTTC
cdr3_aa: CSVEDLRGTAVYNEQFF
j_call: TRBJ2-1
cdr3_length: 17
clone_size: many
v_call: TRBV29-1
d_call: NA

cdr3_nt: TGTGCCAGCAGCCTCGGGACAGGGGGTGGAGATACGCAGTATTTT
cdr3_aa: CASSLGTGGGDTQYF
j_call: TRBJ2-3
cdr3_length: 15
clone_size: many
v_call: TRBV7-8
d_call: TRBD1

cdr3_nt: TGTGCCAGCACCCCGGGACTAGCGGGAGACGAGCAGTACTTC
cdr3_aa: CASTPGLAGDEQYF
j_call: TRBJ2-7
cdr3_length: 14
clone_size: many
v_call: TRBV6-1
d_call: TRBD2

cdr3_nt: TGCAGCGTGACCAGAGGTGCCATGGAGACCCAGTACTTC
cdr3_aa: CSVTRGAMETQYF
j_call: TRBJ2-5
cdr3_length: 13
clone_size: many
v_call: TRBV29-1
d_call: NA

cdr3_nt: TGTGCCAGCAGGCGGGCCGGGAGTGGCCACTCTGGGGCCAACGTCCTGACTTTC
cdr3_aa: CASRRAGSGHSGANVLTF
j_call: TRBJ2-6
cdr3_length: 18
clone_size: NA
v_call: TRBV3-1
d_call: NA

cdr3_nt: TGTGCCTCCGGGTGGGGGGGCTCGGGCGAGCAGTACTTC
cdr3_aa: CASGWGGSGEQYF
j_call: TRBJ2-7
cdr3_length: 13
clone_size: few
v_call: TRBV19
d_call: NA

cdr3_nt: TGTGCCAGCAGCCCCCGTGGAGGGCAGGGTCCCGAGCAGTACTTC
cdr3_aa: CASSPRGGQGPEQYF
j_call: TRBJ2-7
cdr3_length: 15
clone_size: NA
v_call: TRBV9
d_call: NA

cdr3_nt: TGTGCCAGCAGTGAGGGACTAGTGCCCTACAATGAGCAGTTCTTC
cdr3_aa: CASSEGLVPYNEQFF
j_call: TRBJ2-1
cdr3_length: 15
clone_size: NA
v_call: TRBV6-1
d_call: TRBD2

cdr3_nt: TGTGCCAGCAGTTACCCTCTAGGGGAAAGGGGCAATGAGCAGTTCTTC
cdr3_aa: CASSYPLGERGNEQFF
j_call: TRBJ2-1
cdr3_length: 16
clone_size: few
v_call: TRBV6-6
d_call: NA

cdr3_nt: TGTGCCAGCAGAGGACAGGGGGCATGGGAGACCCAGTACTTC
cdr3_aa: CASRGQGAWETQYF
j_call: TRBJ2-5
cdr3_length: 14
clone_size: many
v_call: TRBV2
d_call: TRBD1